The 20 T cell receptor beta chains reported below all come from one sample, sequenced in a study of cytomegalovirus exposure and HLA in healthy donors. 60 Vbeta and 13 Jbeta primers were used in PCR. Assay: immunoSEQ multiplex PCR; the TCRdb copy retains only in-frame clones and omits some. The table has roughly 120,000 clones, about 80% seen once. Sequencing was performed on PBMCs. The receptors were sampled from a woman between 45 and 65 years old in good health and CMV-seropositive.

The chain recombines TRBV18 with TRBJ2-5; 7 bases are a match to TRBD1. The CDR3 runs to 14 residues. With V trimmed by 6 bases and J by 1 base, 5 bases remained unmatched. Germline CDR1 KGHSH, CDR2 LQKENI. The CDR3 DNA reads as TGTGCCAGCTCCCCTGGACAGGTCCAAGAGACCCAGTACTTC. Its translation is CASSPGQVQETQYF.

The V call is TRBV1, the J call TRBJ2-3; the table names TRBD2, a call not compared with the DNA. TRBV1 is tagged as a pseudogene. The CDR3 runs 16 residues. CDR3 nucleotide sequence: TGCACCAGCAGCTCCGTACTAGCGGGGGGAGGCGATACGCAGTATTTT. Its translation is CTSSSVLAGGGDTQYF.

With regard to this clone: The junction differs from germline at one of its ends, possibly a read error. This chain connects TRBV4-1 to TRBJ2-1; 8 positions match TRBD1. The CDR3 is 17 residues long. Germline assignment: CDR1 MGHRA and CDR2 YSYEKL. The CDR3 region has the DNA TGCGCCAGCAGCCAAGAGAGGGCAGGGGGCTCCGACAATGAGCAGTTCTTC. It codes for CASSQERAGGSDNEQFF.

V usage is TRBV29-1 and J usage is TRBJ2-1, with TRBD1 identical over 8 bases. CDR1 and CDR2 from the germline V gene are SQVTM and ANQGSEA. Trimming took 1 base from V and 2 from J; bases not matched to a gene: 1. This CDR3 has 14 residues. The CDR3 region is CSVEVRGPYNEQFF. The CDR3 DNA is TGCAGCGTTGAAGTCAGGGGGCCCTACAATGAGCAGTTCTTC.

In its sample, this clone was seen a few times. This chain uses TRBV7-9 with TRBJ2-7; a weak D match, TRBD1 (8 bases). The CDR3 runs to 18 residues. V was pared by 5 bases and J by 0 bases, with 23 bases between. Germline CDR1 SEHNR, CDR2 FQNEAQ (reference sequence). The chain's CDR3 is CASSPFYTGGGSSYEQYF. The CDR3 nucleotides are TGTGCCAGCAGCCCGTTTTATACAGGGGGGGGAAGCTCCTACGAGCAGTACTTC.

The chain couples TRBV6-5 to TRBJ2-7; perhaps TRBD1 as D (6 bases). The CDR3 sequence is 14 residues long. V lost 4 bases and J 3 bases, leaving 13 bases between the germline ends. The germline V gene encodes CDR1 MNHEY and CDR2 SVGAGI. In nucleotides, the CDR3 is TGTGCCAGCAGTTCTTTGGGACACAACTACGAGCAGTACTTC. Translating it yields CASSSLGHNYEQYF.

This chain joins TRBV23-1 and TRBJ2-3; 8 bases line up with TRBD2. TRBV23-1 is designated an ORF whose function remains uncertain. The V segment lost 4 bases and the J segment 3 bases; nucleotides outside the gene matches: 9. The CDR3 spans 16 residues. CDR3 sequence: CASSLPEGLETDTQYF. The CDR3 region has the DNA TGCGCCAGCAGTCTCCCCGAGGGACTAGAGACAGATACGCAGTATTTT.

V is TRBV5-8 and J is TRBJ1-1, with 8 positions matching TRBD1. CDR1 is SGHTS and CDR2 is YDEGEE in the germline V gene. The CDR3 is 15 amino acids. J lost 6 bases, V lost 4 bases, and 11 bases had no gene match. In DNA form, the CDR3 reads TGTGCCAGCAGCCAGAGACAGGGGCGGATGTCTGAAGCTTTCTTT. It specifies CASSQRQGRMSEAFF.

V usage is TRBV18 and J usage is TRBJ1-5, with D possibly being TRBD1 (6 bases). The CDR3 has 16 residues. Germline CDR1 is KGHSH and CDR2 is LQKENI. The V end lost 2 bases, the J end lost 0 bases, and 11 bases lay between the germline ends. The CDR3: CASSPATGFSNQPQHF. CDR3 DNA sequence: TGTGCCAGCTCACCAGCGACAGGCTTTAGCAATCAGCCCCAGCATTTT. The full variable domain, with the rest looked up from reference TRBV18 and TRBJ1-5, is NAGVMQNPRHLVRRRGQEARLRCSPMKGHSHVYWYRQLPEEGLKFMVYLQKENIIDESGMPKERFSAEFPKEGPSILRIQQVVRGDSAAYFCASSPATGFSNQPQHFGDGTRLSIL.

V gene TRBV5-4 combines with J gene TRBJ2-1, with 7 bases fitting TRBD1. Germline-derived CDR1 and CDR2 are SGHNT and YYREEE (reference sequence). The junction had 12 bases not matched to a gene; V was cut back by 5 bases and J by 4 bases. This CDR3 contains 16 residues. The CDR3 DNA reads as TGTGCCAGCAGGAGGGGGCAGGTGACGAATTACAATGAGCAGTTCTTC. Residues: CASRRGQVTNYNEQFF.

Here the CDR3 DNA reads TGTGCCAGCAGCTTAGAGGGGGCGCAGACCGGGGAGCTGTTTTTT. It codes for CASSLEGAQTGELFF. The chain joins TRBV7-2 to TRBJ2-2, with TRBD1 identical over 7 bases. CDR3 length: 15 residues. Trimming cost V 1 base and J 5 bases; bases outside gene matches: 4. Germline assignment: CDR1 SGHTA and CDR2 FQGNSA.

J is TRBJ1-4 and V is TRBV19, with D possibly being TRBD1 (6 bases). This CDR3 is built from 19 residues. V lost 3 bases to trimming and J lost 0 bases, with 20 bases between them. Germline V lookup: CDR1 LNHDA, CDR2 SQIVND (reference sequence). The CDR3 loop is CASSIHFQDSLATNEKLFF. In DNA, the CDR3 is TGTGCCAGTAGTATCCATTTCCAGGACAGCCTTGCAACTAATGAAAAACTGTTTTTT.

The chain uses TRBV6-5 and TRBJ1-1; 7 bases are shared with TRBD1. This CDR3 spans 12 amino acids. The V gene's germline CDR1 is MNHEY and CDR2 SVGAGI. V dropped 6 bases and J dropped 6; count of bases not matched to a gene: 4. CDR3 loop: CASRDRYSEAFF. CDR3 DNA: TGTGCCAGCAGGGACAGGTACTCTGAAGCTTTCTTT.

The genes are TRBV11-2 and TRBJ2-2, with D maybe TRBD1 (5 bases). There are 15 residues in the CDR3. V gave up 8 bases and J gave up 1 base, with 14 bases separating them. Germline V lookup: CDR1 SGHAT, CDR2 FQNNGV. The CDR3 here is CASRRQGRNTGELFF. CDR3 coding DNA: TGTGCCAGCCGACGCCAGGGAAGGAACACCGGGGAGCTGTTTTTT. The variable domain in full, completed from reference TRBV11-2 and TRBJ2-2, reads EAGVAQSPRYKIIEKRQSVAFWCNPISGHATLYWYQQILGQGPKLLIQFQNNGVVDDSQLPKDRFSAERLKGVDSTLKIQPAKLEDSAVYLCASRRQGRNTGELFFGEGSRLTVL.

The chain carries TRBV7-2 and TRBJ2-3; possible D gene TRBD2, 6 bases. CDR3 length equals 15 residues. Germline loops: CDR1 SGHTA, CDR2 FQGNSA. Trimming took 5 bases from V and 0 from J, leaving 12 bases between them. CDR3 DNA: TGTGCCAGCAGCCGAACCGGGACTAGCACAGATACGCAGTATTTT. Translating gives CASSRTGTSTDTQYF.

V usage is TRBV5-4 and J usage is TRBJ1-1; 11 positions agree with TRBD1. V trimming: 3 bases; J trimming: 6 bases; junction bases outside the gene matches: 4. The CDR3 spans 14 residues. Germline V CDR1 and CDR2: SGHNT, YYREEE (reference sequence). DNA for the CDR3: TGTGCCAGCAGCTGGACAGGGGGCGACGCTGAAGCTTTCTTT. Its protein product is CASSWTGGDAEAFF.

As DNA, the CDR3 is TGTGAGGGGGCTAGCGGGAGATGGCGGCACGAGCAGTACTTC. It codes for CEGASGRWRHEQYF. This sequence joins TRBV27 and TRBJ2-7; 10 positions match TRBD2. CDR3 size: 14 residues. Germline loops: CDR1 MNHEY, CDR2 SMNVEV (reference sequence).

The chain carries TRBV7-9 and TRBJ2-7; the match to TRBD1 covers 8 bases. The CDR3 length is 15 residues. Trimming at V came to 1 base and at J to 3 bases, leaving 5 bases not matched to a gene. In germline, CDR1 is SEHNR, CDR2 FQNEAQ (reference sequence). CDR3 region: CASSLERGTGYEQYF. In DNA, the CDR3 is TGTGCCAGCAGCTTAGAGAGGGGGACAGGCTACGAGCAGTACTTC.

This chain links TRBV15 with TRBJ2-2; 13 bases are a match to TRBD2. After removal of 3 bases from V and 2 bases from J, the junction contained 3 bases not matched to a gene. CDR1 is LNHNV, CDR2 YYDKDF, per germline (reference sequence). The CDR3 is 17 amino acids. CDR3 coding DNA: TGTGCCACCAGCAGGGGACTAGCGGGATCTAACACCGGGGAGCTGTTTTTT. This translates into CATSRGLAGSNTGELFF.

The V and J genes are TRBV7-9 and TRBJ2-7; 8 bases line up with TRBD1. Looked up from germline, CDR1 is SEHNR and CDR2 is FQNEAQ (reference sequence). CDR3 length: 13 residues. With 2 bases clipped from V and 6 bases from J, the junction kept 3 bases outside the gene matches. The CDR3 here is CASSLLTGAEQYF. The CDR3 region has the DNA TGTGCCAGCAGCTTATTGACAGGGGCCGAGCAGTACTTC.